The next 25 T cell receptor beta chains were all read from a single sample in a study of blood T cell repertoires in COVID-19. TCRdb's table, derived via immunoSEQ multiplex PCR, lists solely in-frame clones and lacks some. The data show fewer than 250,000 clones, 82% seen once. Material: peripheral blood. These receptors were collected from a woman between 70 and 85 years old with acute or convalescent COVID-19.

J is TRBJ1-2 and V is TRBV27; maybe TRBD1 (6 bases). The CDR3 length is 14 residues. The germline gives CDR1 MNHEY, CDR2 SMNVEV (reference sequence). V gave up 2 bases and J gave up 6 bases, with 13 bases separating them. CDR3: CASSLTGLLNGYTF. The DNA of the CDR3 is TGTGCCAGCAGTTTAACAGGGTTGCTTAATGGCTACACCTTC.

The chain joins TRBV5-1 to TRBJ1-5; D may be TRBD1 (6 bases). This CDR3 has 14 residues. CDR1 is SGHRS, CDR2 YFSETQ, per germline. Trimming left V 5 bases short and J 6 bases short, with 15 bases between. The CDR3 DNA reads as TGCGCCAGCAGTGATGGACAGTCTCCTCAGCCCCAGCATTTT. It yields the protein CASSDGQSPQPQHF.

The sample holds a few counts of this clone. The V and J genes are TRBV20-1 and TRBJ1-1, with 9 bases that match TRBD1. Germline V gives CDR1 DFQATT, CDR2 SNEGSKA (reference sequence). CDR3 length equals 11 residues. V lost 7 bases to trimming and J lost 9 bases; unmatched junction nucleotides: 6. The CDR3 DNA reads TGCAGTGTTCGGACAGGGGTCCAAGCTTTCTTT. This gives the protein CSVRTGVQAFF.

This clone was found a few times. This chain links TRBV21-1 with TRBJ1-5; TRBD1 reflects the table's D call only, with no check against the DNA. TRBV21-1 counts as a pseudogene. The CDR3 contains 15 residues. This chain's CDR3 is CASSKAQGRNQPQHF. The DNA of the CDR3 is TGTGCCAGCAGCAAAGCGCAGGGGAGAAATCAGCCCCAGCATTTT.

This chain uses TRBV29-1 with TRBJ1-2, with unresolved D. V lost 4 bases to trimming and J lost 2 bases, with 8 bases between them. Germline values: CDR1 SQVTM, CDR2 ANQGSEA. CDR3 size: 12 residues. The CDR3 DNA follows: TGCAGCGTTGCTCACGGGAACTATGGCTACACCTTC. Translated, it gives CSVAHGNYGYTF. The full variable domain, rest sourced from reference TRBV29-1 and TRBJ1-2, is SAVISQKPSRDICQRGTSLTIQCQVDSQVTMMFWYRQQPGQSLTLIATANQGSEATYESGFVIDKFPISRPNLTFSTLTVSNMSPEDSSIYLCSVAHGNYGYTFGSGTRLTVV.

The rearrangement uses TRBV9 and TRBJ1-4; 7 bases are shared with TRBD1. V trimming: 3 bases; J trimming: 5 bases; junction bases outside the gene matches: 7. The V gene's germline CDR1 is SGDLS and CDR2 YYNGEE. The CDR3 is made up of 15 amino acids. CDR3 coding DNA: TGTGCCAGCAGCGCCCTACAGGGGATAAATGAAAAACTGTTTTTT. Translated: CASSALQGINEKLFF. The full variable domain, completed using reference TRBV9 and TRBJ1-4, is DSGVTQTPKHLITATGQRVTLRCSPRSGDLSVYWYQQSLDQGLQFLIQYYNGEERAKGNILERFSAQQFPDLHSELNLSSLELGDSALYFCASSALQGINEKLFFGSGTQLSVL.

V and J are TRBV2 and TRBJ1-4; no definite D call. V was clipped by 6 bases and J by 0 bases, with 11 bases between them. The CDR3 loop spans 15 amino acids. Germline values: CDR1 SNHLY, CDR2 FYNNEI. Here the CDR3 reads CASSPLASTNEKLFF. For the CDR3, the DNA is TGTGCCAGCAGCCCTTTGGCCTCAACTAATGAAAAACTGTTTTTT.

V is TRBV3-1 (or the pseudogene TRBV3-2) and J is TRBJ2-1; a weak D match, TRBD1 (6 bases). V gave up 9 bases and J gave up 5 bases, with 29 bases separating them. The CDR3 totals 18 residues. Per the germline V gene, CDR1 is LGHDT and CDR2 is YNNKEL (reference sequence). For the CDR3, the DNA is TGTGCCAGATCCCCACCCCCCACAGGGTTGGATACAGACAATGAGCAGTTCTTC. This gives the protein CARSPPPTGLDTDNEQFF.

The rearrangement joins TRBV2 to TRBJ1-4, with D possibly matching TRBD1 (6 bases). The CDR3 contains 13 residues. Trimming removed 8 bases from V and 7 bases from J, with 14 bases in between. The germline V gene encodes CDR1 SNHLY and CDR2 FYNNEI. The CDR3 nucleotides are TGTGCCAGCTACAGGGTTAGGGGTGAAAAACTGTTTTTT. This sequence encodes CASYRVRGEKLFF. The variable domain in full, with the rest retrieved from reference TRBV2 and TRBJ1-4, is EPEVTQTPSHQVTQMGQEVILRCVPISNHLYFYWYRQILGQKVEFLVSFYNNEISEKSEIFDDQFSVERPDGSNFTLKIRSTKLEDSAMYFCASYRVRGEKLFFGSGTQLSVL.

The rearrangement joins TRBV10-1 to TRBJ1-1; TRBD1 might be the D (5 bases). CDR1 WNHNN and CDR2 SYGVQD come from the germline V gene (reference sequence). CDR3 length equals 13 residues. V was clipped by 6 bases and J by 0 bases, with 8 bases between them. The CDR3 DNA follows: TGCGCCAGCAGCGACAGCCTGAACACTGAAGCTTTCTTT. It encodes CASSDSLNTEAFF.

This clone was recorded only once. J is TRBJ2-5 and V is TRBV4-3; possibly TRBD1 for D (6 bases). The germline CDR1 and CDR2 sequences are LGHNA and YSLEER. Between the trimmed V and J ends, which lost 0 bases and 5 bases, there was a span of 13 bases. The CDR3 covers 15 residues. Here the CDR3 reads CASSQEYRETETQYF. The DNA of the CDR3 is TGCGCCAGCAGCCAAGAGTACAGGGAAACGGAGACCCAGTACTTC.

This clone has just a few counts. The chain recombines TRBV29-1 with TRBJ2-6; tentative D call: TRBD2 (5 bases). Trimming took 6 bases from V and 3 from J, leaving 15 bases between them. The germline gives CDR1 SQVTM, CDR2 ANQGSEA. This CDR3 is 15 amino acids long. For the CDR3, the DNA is TGCAGCGTATCCCGGGGAACGGGTGGGGCCAACGTCCTGACTTTC. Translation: CSVSRGTGGANVLTF.

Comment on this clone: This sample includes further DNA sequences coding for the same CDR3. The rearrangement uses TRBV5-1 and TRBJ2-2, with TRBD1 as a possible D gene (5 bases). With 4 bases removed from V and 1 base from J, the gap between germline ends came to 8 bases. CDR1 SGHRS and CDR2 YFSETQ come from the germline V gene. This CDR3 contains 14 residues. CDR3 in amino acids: CASSRQGNTGELFF. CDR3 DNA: TGCGCCAGCAGCAGGCAGGGGAACACCGGGGAGCTGTTTTTT.

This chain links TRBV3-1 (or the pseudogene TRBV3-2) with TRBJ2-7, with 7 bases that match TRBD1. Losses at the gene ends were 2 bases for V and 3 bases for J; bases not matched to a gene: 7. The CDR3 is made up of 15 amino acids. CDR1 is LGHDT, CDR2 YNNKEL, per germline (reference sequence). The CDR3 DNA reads TGTGCCAGCAGCCAACCGGGACAGATTTTCTACGAGCAGTACTTC. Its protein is CASSQPGQIFYEQYF.

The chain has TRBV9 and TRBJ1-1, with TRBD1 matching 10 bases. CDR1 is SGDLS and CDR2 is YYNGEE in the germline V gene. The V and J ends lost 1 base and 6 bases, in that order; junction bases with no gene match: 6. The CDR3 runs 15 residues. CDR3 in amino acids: CASSVTGQGGSEAFF. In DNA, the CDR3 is TGTGCCAGCAGCGTAACCGGACAGGGGGGGTCTGAAGCTTTCTTT.

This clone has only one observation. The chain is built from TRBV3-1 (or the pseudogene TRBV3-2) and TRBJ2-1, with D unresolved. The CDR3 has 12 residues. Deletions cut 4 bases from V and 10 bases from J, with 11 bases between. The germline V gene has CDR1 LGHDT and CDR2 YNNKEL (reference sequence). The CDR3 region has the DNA TGTGCCAGCAGCCCGACTCCCGTAGAGCAGTTCTTC. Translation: CASSPTPVEQFF.

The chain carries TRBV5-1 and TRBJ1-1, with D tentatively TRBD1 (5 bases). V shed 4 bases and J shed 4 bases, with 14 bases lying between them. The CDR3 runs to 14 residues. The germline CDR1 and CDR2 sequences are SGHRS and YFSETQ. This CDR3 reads CASSLRDLGTEAFF. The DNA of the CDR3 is TGCGCCAGCAGCCTCAGGGATTTAGGCACTGAAGCTTTCTTT.

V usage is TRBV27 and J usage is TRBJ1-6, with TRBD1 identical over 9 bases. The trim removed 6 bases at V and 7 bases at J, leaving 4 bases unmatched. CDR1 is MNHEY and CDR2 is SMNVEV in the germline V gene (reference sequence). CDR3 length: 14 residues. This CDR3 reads CASSNGQGNSPLHF. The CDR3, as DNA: TGTGCCAGCAGCAACGGACAGGGGAATTCACCCCTCCACTTT.

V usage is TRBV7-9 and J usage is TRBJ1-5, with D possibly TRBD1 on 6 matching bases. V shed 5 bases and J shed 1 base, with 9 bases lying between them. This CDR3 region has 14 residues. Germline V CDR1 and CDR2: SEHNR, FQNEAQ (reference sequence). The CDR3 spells CASSKTGSNQPQHF. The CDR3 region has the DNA TGTGCCAGCAGCAAGACAGGCAGCAATCAGCCCCAGCATTTT. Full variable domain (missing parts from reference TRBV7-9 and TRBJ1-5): DTGVSQNPRHKITKRGQNVTFRCDPISEHNRLYWYRQTLGQGPEFLTYFQNEAQLEKSRLLSDRFSAERPKGSFSTLEIQRTEQGDSAMYLCASSKTGSNQPQHFGDGTRLSIL.

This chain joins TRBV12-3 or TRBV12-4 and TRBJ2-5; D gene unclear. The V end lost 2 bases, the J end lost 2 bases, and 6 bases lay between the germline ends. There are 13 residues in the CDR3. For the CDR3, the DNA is TGTGCCAGCAGTTTAAGTCAGCAAGAGACCCAGTACTTC. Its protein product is CASSLSQQETQYF.

The DNA of the CDR3 is TGTGCCAGCAGCTTCCCAATGGTGGCGAACACTGAAGCTTTCTTT. Amino acids: CASSFPMVANTEAFF. V gene TRBV7-2 combines with J gene TRBJ1-1; no reliable D call. The germline V and J ends were trimmed by 3 bases and 1 base, with 12 bases remaining between them. The CDR3 runs 15 residues. Germline assignment: CDR1 SGHTA and CDR2 FQGNSA. The complete variable domain, with remaining parts taken from reference TRBV7-2 and TRBJ1-1, reads GAGVSQSPSNKVTEKGKDVELRCDPISGHTALYWYRQSLGQGLEFLIYFQGNSAPDKSGLPSDRFSAERTGGSVSTLTIQRTQQEDSAVYLCASSFPMVANTEAFFGQGTRLTVV.

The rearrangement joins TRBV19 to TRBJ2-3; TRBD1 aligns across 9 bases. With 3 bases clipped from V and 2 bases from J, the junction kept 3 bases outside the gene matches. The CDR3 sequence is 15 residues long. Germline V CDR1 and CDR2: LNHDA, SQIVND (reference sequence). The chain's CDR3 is CASSIGDRVTDTQYF. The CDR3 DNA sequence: TGTGCCAGTAGTATTGGGGACAGGGTCACAGATACGCAGTATTTT.

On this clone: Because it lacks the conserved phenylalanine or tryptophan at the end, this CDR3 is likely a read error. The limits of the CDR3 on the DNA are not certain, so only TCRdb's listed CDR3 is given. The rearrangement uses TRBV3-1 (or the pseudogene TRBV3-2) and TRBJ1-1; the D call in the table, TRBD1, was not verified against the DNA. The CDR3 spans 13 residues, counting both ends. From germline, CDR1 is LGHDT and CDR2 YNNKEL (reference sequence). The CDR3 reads CASSQDKGAGRQL.

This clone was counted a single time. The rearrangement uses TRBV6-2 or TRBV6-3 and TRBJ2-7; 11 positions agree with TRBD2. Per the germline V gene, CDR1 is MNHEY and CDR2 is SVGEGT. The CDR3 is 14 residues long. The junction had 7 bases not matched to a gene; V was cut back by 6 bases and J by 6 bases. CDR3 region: CASSRLAGGVEQYF. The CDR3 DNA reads TGTGCCAGCAGCCGTCTAGCGGGGGGAGTCGAGCAGTACTTC.

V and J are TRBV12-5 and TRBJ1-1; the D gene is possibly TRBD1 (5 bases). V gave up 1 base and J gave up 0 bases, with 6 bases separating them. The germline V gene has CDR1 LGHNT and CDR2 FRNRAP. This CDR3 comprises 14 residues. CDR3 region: CASGLAQVNTEAFF. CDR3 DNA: TGTGCTAGTGGTTTGGCACAGGTGAACACTGAAGCTTTCTTT.